A single sample gave rise to the 21 T cell receptor beta chains below, sequenced in a study of blood T cell repertoires in COVID-19. Libraries were prepared by immunoSEQ multiplex PCR; TCRdb keeps only in-frame clonotypes and omits some of them. Among some 350,000 clones, 89% were seen once, and the ten largest hold around 3%. The sequencing sample was made of peripheral blood. The origin of the receptors is a woman aged 25 to 39 with COVID-19, enrolled during active disease.

The V gene is TRBV9, the J gene TRBJ1-4, with 7 bases aligning to TRBD1. CDR1 is SGDLS, CDR2 YYNGEE, per germline. With V trimmed by 1 base and J by 1 base, 10 bases remained unmatched. The CDR3 has 18 amino acids. CDR3 region: CASSVRPGGSGTNEKLFF. CDR3 DNA: TGTGCCAGCAGCGTAAGGCCAGGGGGATCGGGAACTAATGAAAAACTGTTTTTT.

V and J are TRBV5-4 and TRBJ2-3, with TRBD2 matching 13 bases. V shed 2 bases and J 4 bases; nucleotides not matched to a gene: 1. Germline V lookup: CDR1 SGHNT, CDR2 YYREEE (reference sequence). The CDR3 sequence is 15 residues long. Here the CDR3 DNA reads TGTGCCAGCAGCTTAGGGACTAGCGGGGCAGATACGCAGTATTTT. It is translated as CASSLGTSGADTQYF.

The chain joins TRBV19 to TRBJ2-2, with a possible D match to TRBD2 (5 bases). Germline assignment: CDR1 LNHDA and CDR2 SQIVND (reference sequence). V was trimmed by 5 bases and J by 0 bases, leaving 13 bases between them. The CDR3 spans 16 residues. In DNA, the CDR3 is TGTGCCAGTAGTGGTGGGCGGGCCCCGAACACCGGGGAGCTGTTTTTT. Translating it yields CASSGGRAPNTGELFF.

The J gene is TRBJ1-3, the V gene TRBV5-8; 7 bases line up with TRBD1. The ends lost 5 bases at V and 0 bases at J; junction bases unmatched: 5. Germline CDR1 is SGHTS and CDR2 is YDEGEE. The CDR3 totals 15 residues. Written as DNA, the CDR3 is TGTGCCAGCAGTCGGGACAGAAGCTCTGGAAACACCATATATTTT. Amino acids: CASSRDRSSGNTIYF.

The rearrangement joins TRBV30 to TRBJ1-2; the D is unclear. Germline V gives CDR1 GTSNPN, CDR2 SVGIG (reference sequence). V was pared by 3 bases and J by 2 bases, with 10 bases between. There are 13 residues in the CDR3. The CDR3 DNA is TGTGCCTGGAGCTTCGGAGAGAACTATGGCTACACCTTC. It specifies CAWSFGENYGYTF.

V usage is TRBV9 and J usage is TRBJ1-6; D might be TRBD1 (5 bases). There are 14 residues in the CDR3. CDR1 and CDR2 (germline): SGDLS, YYNGEE. Trimming pared 0 bases from V and 8 bases from J, leaving 9 bases between. CDR3 DNA: TGTGCCAGCAGCGTAGGACAGTCCTATTCACCCCTCCACTTT. This sequence encodes CASSVGQSYSPLHF.

The chain uses TRBV7-2 and TRBJ2-5, with a weak D call TRBD1 (7 bases). V was pared by 5 bases and J by 2 bases, with 18 bases between. The CDR3 has 16 residues. Germline CDR1 is SGHTA and CDR2 is FQGNSA. The CDR3 here is CASSNPKQGGQETQYF. CDR3 nucleotide sequence: TGTGCCAGCAGCAACCCCAAGCAGGGGGGACAAGAGACCCAGTACTTC.

CDR3 bases: TGTGCCAGCAGCCAAGGGGGGGGTGTCTACGAGCAGTACTTC. It codes for CASSQGGGVYEQYF. This chain links TRBV13 with TRBJ2-7; D possibly corresponds to TRBD2 (7 bases). The V end was cut by 5 bases, the J end by 3 bases, with 14 bases between. Germline CDR1 PRHDT, CDR2 FYEKMQ (reference sequence). This CDR3 has 14 amino acids.

To note about this clone: An end of the junction does not agree with germline; a read error may underlie this. The chain joins TRBV7-7 to TRBJ2-3, with D maybe TRBD1 (5 bases). The CDR3 consists of 13 residues. Germline loops: CDR1 SSHAT, CDR2 FNYEAQ (reference sequence). The CDR3 spells CASSLGAQDTQYF. The DNA for the CDR3 is TGTGCTAGCAGCTTAGGGGCACAGGATACGCAGTATTTT.

As DNA, the CDR3 is TGTGCCAGCAGCTTACCCGGCGGGAACACTGAAGCTTTCTTT. Protein: CASSLPGGNTEAFF. The chain has TRBV7-9 and TRBJ1-1, with no clear D. Germline V gene lookup returns CDR1 SEHNR and CDR2 FQNEAQ (reference sequence). V shed 2 bases and J shed 1 base, with 8 bases lying between them. CDR3 length equals 14 residues.

The V call is TRBV9, the J call TRBJ2-4, with TRBD1 as a possible D gene (6 bases). CDR3 length: 16 amino acids. Germline CDR1 and CDR2: SGDLS and YYNGEE. V was trimmed by 0 bases and J by 2 bases, leaving 12 bases between them. The CDR3 sequence: CASSVDPGQPKNIQYF. The CDR3 DNA follows: TGTGCCAGCAGCGTAGATCCAGGACAGCCCAAAAACATTCAGTACTTC. The whole variable domain, remainder taken from reference TRBV9 and TRBJ2-4, is DSGVTQTPKHLITATGQRVTLRCSPRSGDLSVYWYQQSLDQGLQFLIQYYNGEERAKGNILERFSAQQFPDLHSELNLSSLELGDSALYFCASSVDPGQPKNIQYFGAGTRLSVL.

The rearrangement links TRBV10-3 to TRBJ2-4; 10 nucleotides line up with TRBD1. After removal of 2 bases from V and 0 bases from J, the junction contained 7 bases not matched to a gene. Germline V lookup: CDR1 ENHRY, CDR2 SYGVKD. The CDR3 loop spans 18 amino acids. The CDR3 loop reads CAISEQGQGPLAKNIQYF. CDR3 bases: TGTGCCATCAGTGAGCAGGGACAGGGGCCTCTAGCCAAAAACATTCAGTACTTC.

This sequence joins TRBV5-8 and TRBJ1-4; D may be TRBD1 (5 bases). The germline V gene encodes CDR1 SGHTS and CDR2 YDEGEE. The CDR3 is made up of 15 amino acids. The V gene lost 4 bases and the J gene lost 3 bases, with 13 bases spanning the gap. The CDR3 DNA sequence: TGTGCCAGCAGCGTAACAGGAGAAGCTAATGAAAAACTGTTTTTT. Its protein is CASSVTGEANEKLFF.

This clone was seen more than once but under ten times. J is TRBJ1-1 and V is TRBV28; 7 nucleotides line up with TRBD1. The germline V gene has CDR1 MDHEN and CDR2 SYDVKM. The CDR3 covers 14 residues. The ends lost 4 bases at V and 8 bases at J; junction bases unmatched: 10. Written as DNA, the CDR3 is TGTGCCAGCAGTTCCTCCGACAGGGTCATGGAAGCTTTCTTT. It encodes CASSSSDRVMEAFF.

In its sample, this clone was seen once. The chain combines TRBV30 with TRBJ1-2; 9 bases agree with TRBD1. The CDR3 length is 13 residues. Losses at the gene ends were 3 bases for V and 5 bases for J; bases not matched to a gene: 4. Per the germline V gene, CDR1 is GTSNPN and CDR2 is SVGIG (reference sequence). The CDR3 loop is CAWSPGTGYGYTF. The DNA for the CDR3 is TGTGCCTGGAGCCCCGGGACAGGGTATGGCTACACCTTC.

CDR3 region: CASGLGGEDTEAFF. CDR3 coding DNA: TGTGCCAGCGGGTTGGGGGGCGAGGACACTGAAGCTTTCTTT. V and J are TRBV5-4 and TRBJ1-1, with D perhaps TRBD1 (6 bases). With 7 bases removed from V and 3 bases from J, the gap between germline ends came to 16 bases. Per the germline V gene, CDR1 is SGHNT and CDR2 is YYREEE (reference sequence). The CDR3 is 14 residues long.

This chain uses TRBV7-2 with TRBJ2-3; D possibly corresponds to TRBD2 (7 bases). The CDR3 loop spans 15 amino acids. With 5 bases removed from V and 5 bases from J, the gap between germline ends came to 17 bases. Germline V gene lookup returns CDR1 SGHTA and CDR2 FQGNSA. The CDR3 reads CASSETSGGGDTQYF. CDR3 DNA: TGTGCCAGCAGCGAAACCTCGGGGGGCGGAGATACGCAGTATTTT.

The rearrangement joins TRBV3-1 (or the pseudogene TRBV3-2) to TRBJ2-7; D possibly corresponds to TRBD1 (7 bases). Germline CDR1 and CDR2: LGHDT and YNNKEL (reference sequence). Trimming cost V 4 bases and J 2 bases, with 15 bases left between them. This CDR3 region has 15 residues. The CDR3 sequence: CASSPGRDRTYEQYF. DNA of the CDR3: TGTGCCAGCAGCCCGGGGCGGGACAGAACCTACGAGCAGTACTTC.

The chain combines TRBV10-3 with TRBJ1-1, with D possibly TRBD1 on 6 matching bases. Germline CDR1 reads ENHRY; CDR2 reads SYGVKD. V lost 4 bases, J lost 1 base, and 13 bases lay in between. The CDR3 is 15 amino acids. CDR3 in DNA: TGTGCCATCAGTGCGGACTGGACAGCGAACACTGAAGCTTTCTTT. It codes for CAISADWTANTEAFF.

The chain couples TRBV2 to TRBJ2-3; 7 bases map to TRBD2. The CDR3 has 15 residues. Losses at the gene ends were 8 bases for V and 0 bases for J; bases not matched to a gene: 8. Per germline, CDR1 SNHLY and CDR2 FYNNEI. Here the CDR3 DNA reads TGTGCCAGCGCAGCGGGGAGGCCTAGCACAGATACGCAGTATTTT. Translated, it gives CASAAGRPSTDTQYF.

The J gene is TRBJ1-1, the V gene TRBV10-2; 7 bases match TRBD1. The CDR3 length is 14 residues. Trimming at V came to 3 bases and at J to 1 base, leaving 2 bases not matched to a gene. Germline CDR1 reads WSHSY; CDR2 reads SAAADI. The CDR3 region has the DNA TGCGCCAGCAGTGACTCAGGGGGGAACACTGAAGCTTTCTTT. Its protein is CASSDSGGNTEAFF.